Described below is a single TCR beta chain sequence and its context. The read halts 3 residues ahead of the CDR3 end, with the missing end drawn from the germline J gene. This entry belongs to a study of T cells in women clearing cervical HPV infection. The overall study: Controls' single incident HPV16 infection cleared within 12 months without precancer. Case blood drawn at lesion detection; control blood after infection cleared. Case blood was drawn a median about 150 days after lesion detection.

The CDR3 extends over 16 amino acids. CDR1 is DFQATT and CDR2 is SNEGSKA in the germline V gene (reference sequence). Trimming cost V 2 bases and J 1 base, with 14 bases left between them. Data came from immunoSEQ multiplex PCR; TCRdb stores just in-frame clones and leaves some out. The sample has approximately 31,000 clones. The TCR sequence derives from a woman aged 18 to 75 with a cervical HPV16 infection that either progressed to CIN3+ or cleared (not recorded which). Sequencing was carried out using blood buffy coat. V usage is TRBV20-1 and J usage is TRBJ2-2; D may be TRBD1 (6 bases). The sequenced part of the CDR3 DNA is TGCAGTGCTAGAAATCTTGACAGGCTGAACACCGGGGAG. As protein: CSARNLDRLNTGE. The complete CDR3 reads CSARNLDRLNTGELFF.